One sample yielded the 25 T cell receptor beta chains listed below, sequenced in a study of cytomegalovirus exposure and HLA in healthy donors. This PCR relied on a set of 60 Vbeta primers and 13 Jbeta primers. Data came from immunoSEQ multiplex PCR; TCRdb stores just in-frame clones and leaves some out. Of a few hundred thousand clones in the sample, around 79% are singletons; the top ten hold 1.5% to 2%. Sequenced sample: PBMCs. These receptor sequences come from a man aged 18 to 30 in good health and CMV-seronegative.

The chain has TRBV29-1 and TRBJ2-3; 10 positions match TRBD1. V was pared by 3 bases and J by 0 bases, with 6 bases of the junction left unmatched. The CDR3 runs to 16 residues. Germline CDR1 reads SQVTM; CDR2 reads ANQGSEA. CDR3 in DNA: TGCAGCGTTGACAGACAGGGGGCGCGGAGCACAGATACGCAGTATTTT. This gives the protein CSVDRQGARSTDTQYF.

The chain links TRBV6-5 to TRBJ1-4, with TRBD1 as a possible D gene (5 bases). This CDR3 is built from 14 residues. CDR1 and CDR2 (germline): MNHEY, SVGAGI. V was shortened by 8 bases and J by 8 bases, with 18 bases between the two germline ends. CDR3 sequence: CASCLDGALEKLFF. The CDR3 region has the DNA TGTGCCAGCTGCTTAGATGGGGCGTTGGAAAAACTGTTTTTT.

V gene TRBV6-5 combines with J gene TRBJ2-1; tentatively, D is TRBD2 (7 bases). This CDR3 has 15 residues. CDR1 is MNHEY, CDR2 SVGAGI, per germline. Between the trimmed V and J ends, which lost 5 bases and 7 bases, there was a span of 18 bases. CDR3 bases: TGTGCCAGCAGTAGCGGGACACTAAGAGTTAATGAGCAGTTCTTC. Its translation: CASSSGTLRVNEQFF.

The V and J genes are TRBV28 and TRBJ2-5; possible D gene TRBD1, 5 bases. The V end lost 3 bases, the J end lost 3 bases, and 8 bases lay between the germline ends. Germline assignment: CDR1 MDHEN and CDR2 SYDVKM. This CDR3 has 13 residues. CDR3 in amino acids: CASSLGREETQYF. The CDR3, as DNA: TGTGCCAGCAGTTTGGGCAGGGAAGAGACCCAGTACTTC.

This clone has a handful of counts. The CDR3 coding sequence is TGTGCCAGCAGTTACTCAGGGGGATCAAACACTGAAGCTTTCTTT. The encoded protein is CASSYSGGSNTEAFF. The chain couples TRBV6-6 to TRBJ1-1; D perhaps matches TRBD1 (6 bases). The CDR3 is made up of 15 amino acids. CDR1 is MNHNY and CDR2 is SVGAGI in the germline V gene (reference sequence). Trimming stripped 0 bases from V and 2 bases from J, with 10 bases between.

The chain links TRBV5-8 to TRBJ1-1; TRBD1 is a possible D gene (5 bases). The CDR3 loop spans 16 amino acids. In germline, CDR1 is SGHTS, CDR2 YDEGEE. The ends were cut back, 2 bases at V and 0 bases at J, with 14 bases in the middle. In DNA, the CDR3 is TGTGCCAGCAGCTTAAGACAGCTTCCCCTGAACACTGAAGCTTTCTTT. This encodes CASSLRQLPLNTEAFF.

This clone was recorded once. J is TRBJ2-3 and V is TRBV7-2, with a possible D match to TRBD1 (5 bases). This CDR3 has 16 residues. V gave up 2 bases and J gave up 5 bases, with 17 bases separating them. Per the germline V gene, CDR1 is SGHTA and CDR2 is FQGNSA. Here the CDR3 DNA reads TGTGCCAGCAGCTTAACCCCCCAGGGTAACGGAGATACGCAGTATTTT. Amino acid sequence: CASSLTPQGNGDTQYF. Combining the CDR3 with reference TRBV7-2 and TRBJ2-3 gives the whole variable domain GAGVSQSPSNKVTEKGKDVELRCDPISGHTALYWYRQSLGQGLEFLIYFQGNSAPDKSGLPSDRFSAERTGGSVSTLTIQRTQQEDSAVYLCASSLTPQGNGDTQYFGPGTRLTVL.

This chain links TRBV6-5 with TRBJ1-4; D unresolved. The CDR3 is made up of 13 amino acids. Germline CDR1 reads MNHEY; CDR2 reads SVGAGI. V lost 2 bases and J 13 bases, leaving 14 bases between the germline ends. The DNA of the CDR3 is TGTGCCAGCAGTTACCAATCCTCGGGAAGACTGTTTTTT. Encoded protein: CASSYQSSGRLFF.

This CDR3 reads CASSAGTGANTGELFF. The CDR3 nucleotides are TGTGCCAGCAGCGCCGGTACAGGTGCGAACACCGGGGAGCTGTTTTTT. The chain has TRBV9 and TRBJ2-2; D is perhaps TRBD1 (5 bases). Germline CDR1 is SGDLS and CDR2 is YYNGEE. Trimming took off 3 bases at V and 0 bases at J, with 12 bases between the two ends. The length of the CDR3 is 16 residues.

V and J are TRBV7-8 and TRBJ2-2, with D possibly matching TRBD2 (5 bases). Between the trimmed V and J ends, which lost 4 bases and 7 bases, there was a span of 19 bases. The CDR3 covers 16 residues. Germline CDR1 SGHVS, CDR2 FQNEAQ. CDR3 bases: TGTGCCAGCAGCTCCACCCCTCGAGGGCCCGGCGGGGAGCTGTTTTTT. It translates to CASSSTPRGPGGELFF.

The J gene is TRBJ2-1, the V gene TRBV4-2, with 10 bases aligning to TRBD2. The junction had 6 bases not matched to a gene; V was cut back by 0 bases and J by 7 bases. This CDR3 contains 16 residues. Germline CDR1 reads LGHNA; CDR2 reads YNFKEQ. The CDR3 sequence: CASSQEGSGRINEQFF. CDR3 bases: TGTGCCAGCAGCCAAGAAGGTAGCGGGAGGATAAATGAGCAGTTCTTC.

The chain links TRBV6-1 to TRBJ1-2, with D possibly TRBD1 on 5 matching bases. The CDR3 spans 15 residues. Germline V CDR1 and CDR2: MNHNS, SASEGT. V lost 1 base and J 2 bases, leaving 11 bases between the germline ends. In DNA, the CDR3 is TGTGCCAGCAGTGAAGGACCGGGACTGAACTATGGCTACACCTTC. This sequence encodes CASSEGPGLNYGYTF.

V gene TRBV5-8 combines with J gene TRBJ2-3; D is perhaps TRBD1 (5 bases). The V and J ends lost 0 bases and 4 bases respectively, with 15 bases between them. CDR3 length: 16 amino acids. Germline V gene sequence: CDR1 SGHTS, CDR2 YDEGEE. The DNA of the CDR3 is TGTGCCAGCAGCTTGGCCCCAGGGTTGTCGCCAGATACGCAGTATTTT. This gives the protein CASSLAPGLSPDTQYF. The complete variable domain, with remaining parts taken from reference TRBV5-8 and TRBJ2-3, reads EAGVTQSPTHLIKTRGQQATLRCSPISGHTSVYWYQQALGLGLQFLLWYDEGEERNRGNFPPRFSGRQFPNYSSELNVNALELEDSALYLCASSLAPGLSPDTQYFGPGTRLTVL.

V and J are TRBV6-1 and TRBJ2-7; TRBD2 aligns across 9 bases. The germline CDR1 and CDR2 sequences are MNHNS and SASEGT. The CDR3 runs to 14 residues. V shed 5 bases, J shed 3 bases, and the junction held 5 bases outside the gene matches. The CDR3 loop is CASSRTSAFYEQYF. The CDR3, as DNA: TGTGCCAGCAGTCGGACTAGCGCCTTCTACGAGCAGTACTTC.

A few counts support this clone. The chain links TRBV2 to TRBJ1-5; D gene unclear. Germline V gene data show CDR1 as SNHLY and CDR2 as FYNNEI. The CDR3 consists of 13 residues. Trimming pared 2 bases from V and 7 bases from J, leaving 9 bases between. CDR3 in amino acids: CASSEQAGQPQHF. The DNA of the CDR3 is TGTGCCAGCAGTGAACAGGCAGGACAGCCCCAGCATTTT.

This clone was detected a few times. V gene TRBV29-1 combines with J gene TRBJ2-1; D gene unclear. Germline V gene lookup returns CDR1 SQVTM and CDR2 ANQGSEA. V lost 5 bases and J lost 7, with 9 bases in between. The CDR3 contains 11 residues. The CDR3 sequence is CSVTRGNEQFF. The CDR3, as DNA: TGCAGCGTTACAAGAGGAAATGAGCAGTTCTTC.

J is TRBJ2-1 and V is TRBV5-5; 7 bases fit TRBD2. V shed 0 bases and J 6 bases; nucleotides not matched to a gene: 9. Looked up from germline, CDR1 is SGHKS and CDR2 is YYEKEE (reference sequence). CDR3 length equals 16 residues. The CDR3: CASSLASGNLVNEQFF. CDR3 nucleotide sequence: TGTGCCAGCAGCTTGGCGAGCGGGAACCTCGTCAATGAGCAGTTCTTC.

J is TRBJ1-6 and V is TRBV6-1, with D unclear. The germline gives CDR1 MNHNS, CDR2 SASEGT. The CDR3 extends over 14 amino acids. V was pared by 2 bases and J by 6 bases, with 8 bases between. The CDR3 reads CASSELGSNSPLHF. The CDR3 DNA follows: TGTGCCAGCAGTGAATTAGGGAGTAATTCACCCCTCCACTTT.

This clone has a handful of counts. This chain connects TRBV6-5 to TRBJ2-2; tentatively, D is TRBD2 (5 bases). Looked up from germline, CDR1 is MNHEY and CDR2 is SVGAGI. V was cut by 0 bases and J by 4 bases, with 9 bases left in between. The CDR3 is 15 amino acids. The CDR3 here is CASSYSLGSTGELFF. In DNA, the CDR3 is TGTGCCAGCAGTTACTCACTAGGGAGCACCGGGGAGCTGTTTTTT.

This clone was found a few times. V is TRBV2 and J is TRBJ2-7; TRBD2 matches 7 bases. Per germline, CDR1 SNHLY and CDR2 FYNNEI. The V gene end was trimmed by 5 bases and the J gene end by 5 bases; junction bases not matched to a gene: 6. The CDR3 loop spans 13 amino acids. In DNA form, the CDR3 reads TGTGCCAGCAGTAGGTGGGGGAGGGACGAGCAGTACTTC. Residues: CASSRWGRDEQYF.

This chain links TRBV28 with TRBJ2-1; 15 bases are shared with TRBD2. CDR1 and CDR2 (germline): MDHEN, SYDVKM. This CDR3 is 15 amino acids long. Trimming took 5 bases from V and 8 from J; bases not matched to a gene: 4. The CDR3 region is CASSRGLAGGHEQFF. CDR3 sequence (DNA): TGTGCCAGCAGTCGAGGACTAGCGGGAGGGCATGAGCAGTTCTTC.

The chain links TRBV21-1 to TRBJ2-5; TRBD2, the D gene given by the table, was not confirmed from the DNA. TRBV21-1 is a pseudogene. The CDR3 is 15 residues long. CDR3: CASSKGGRRRETQYF. CDR3 in DNA: TGTGCCAGCAGCAAAGGAGGGAGACGCCGTGAGACCCAGTACTTC.

The chain carries TRBV7-2 and TRBJ1-1, with D unclear. Germline lookup yields CDR1 SGHTA and CDR2 FQGNSA. The V end lost 3 bases, the J end lost 2 bases, and 10 bases lay between the germline ends. CDR3 length: 14 amino acids. The CDR3 region is CASSFSPSNTEAFF. The CDR3 region has the DNA TGTGCCAGCAGCTTTAGCCCTTCAAACACTGAAGCTTTCTTT.

The gene calls are TRBV7-2 and TRBJ2-7; TRBD1 aligns across 8 bases. The germline V gene encodes CDR1 SGHTA and CDR2 FQGNSA. The CDR3 totals 13 residues. The V gene end was trimmed by 4 bases and the J gene end by 5 bases; junction bases not matched to a gene: 4. The CDR3 sequence is CASSSWTGNEQYF. Here the CDR3 DNA reads TGTGCCAGCAGCTCTTGGACAGGGAACGAGCAGTACTTC.

The genes are TRBV28 and TRBJ1-2; unclear D gene. The V gene's germline CDR1 is MDHEN and CDR2 SYDVKM. Deletions cut 6 bases from V and 3 bases from J, with 5 bases between. CDR3 length: 11 amino acids. CDR3 DNA: TGTGCCAGCAGGAGTCACTATGGCTACACCTTC. The encoded protein is CASRSHYGYTF.